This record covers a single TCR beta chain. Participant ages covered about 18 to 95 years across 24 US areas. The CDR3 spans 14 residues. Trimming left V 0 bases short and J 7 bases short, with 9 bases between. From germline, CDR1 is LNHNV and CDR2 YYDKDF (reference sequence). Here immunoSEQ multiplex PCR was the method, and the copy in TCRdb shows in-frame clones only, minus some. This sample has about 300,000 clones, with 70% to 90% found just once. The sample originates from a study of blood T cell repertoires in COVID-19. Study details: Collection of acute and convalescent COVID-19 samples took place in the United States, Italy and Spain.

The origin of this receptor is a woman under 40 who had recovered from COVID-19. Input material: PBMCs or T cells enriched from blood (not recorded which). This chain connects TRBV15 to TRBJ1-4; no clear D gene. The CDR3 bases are TGTGCCACCAGCAGAGATCTCCCCCCTGAAAAACTGTTTTTT. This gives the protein CATSRDLPPEKLFF.